The source of this T cell receptor beta chain is a study of CD8 T cells in ankylosing spondylitis. Study-level points and caveats: Ankylosing spondylitis blood appeared to carry a characteristic TCR beta motif of eight or nine highly homologous variants.

For TCR beta, libraries came from quantitative 5'-RACE with molecular barcodes. TCRdb recomputed calls from the 5' RACE reads with MiXCR, one row per CDR3 protein. The sample lists approximately 400,000 distinct CDR3 sequences; under 20% were seen once. The ends lost 1 base at V and 0 bases at J; junction bases unmatched: 6. The CDR3 is 16 amino acids. CDR1 is SGHRS, CDR2 YFSETQ, per germline. In the case of this clonotype: Its antigen remains unidentified.

Sequenced material: blood, either unsorted or a sorted T cell fraction (not recorded which). The V gene is TRBV5-1, the J gene TRBJ2-7, with TRBD1 identical over 8 bases. The TCR sequence derives from a male donor with ankylosing spondylitis. The CDR3 region has the DNA TGCGCCAGCAGCTTGTACGGGACAGGTAACTCCTACGAGCAGTACTTC. It translates to CASSLYGTGNSYEQYF.